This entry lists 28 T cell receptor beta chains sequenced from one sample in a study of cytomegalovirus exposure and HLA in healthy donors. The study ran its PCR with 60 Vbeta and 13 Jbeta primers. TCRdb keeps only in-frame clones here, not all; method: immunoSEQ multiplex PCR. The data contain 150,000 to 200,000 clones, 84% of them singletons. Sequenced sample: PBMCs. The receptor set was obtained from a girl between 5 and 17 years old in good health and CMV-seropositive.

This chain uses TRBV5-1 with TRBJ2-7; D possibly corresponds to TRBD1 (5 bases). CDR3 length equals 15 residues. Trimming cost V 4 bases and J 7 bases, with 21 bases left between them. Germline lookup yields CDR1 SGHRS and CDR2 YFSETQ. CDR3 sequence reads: CASSDRQMFSGEQYF. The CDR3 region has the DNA TGCGCCAGCAGCGATAGACAGATGTTTTCTGGAGAGCAGTACTTC.

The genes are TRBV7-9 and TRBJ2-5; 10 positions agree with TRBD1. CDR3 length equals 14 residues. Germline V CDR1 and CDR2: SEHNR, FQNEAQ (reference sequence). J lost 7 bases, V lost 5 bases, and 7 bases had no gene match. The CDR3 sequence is CASSPGQGRATQYF. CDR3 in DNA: TGTGCCAGCAGCCCGGGACAGGGGAGGGCGACCCAGTACTTC.

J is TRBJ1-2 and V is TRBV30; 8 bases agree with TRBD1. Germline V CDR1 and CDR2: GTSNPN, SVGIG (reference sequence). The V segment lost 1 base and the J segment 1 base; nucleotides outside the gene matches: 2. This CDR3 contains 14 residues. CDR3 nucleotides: TGTGCCTGGAGTGGACAGGGGAATAACTATGGCTACACCTTC. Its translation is CAWSGQGNNYGYTF.

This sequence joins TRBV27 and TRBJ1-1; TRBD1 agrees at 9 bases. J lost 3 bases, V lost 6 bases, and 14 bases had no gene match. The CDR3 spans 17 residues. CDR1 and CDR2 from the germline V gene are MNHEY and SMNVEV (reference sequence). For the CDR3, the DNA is TGTGCCAGCAGGCCCCACAGGGGGCGGAGGGGCGACACTGAAGCTTTCTTT. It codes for CASRPHRGRRGDTEAFF.

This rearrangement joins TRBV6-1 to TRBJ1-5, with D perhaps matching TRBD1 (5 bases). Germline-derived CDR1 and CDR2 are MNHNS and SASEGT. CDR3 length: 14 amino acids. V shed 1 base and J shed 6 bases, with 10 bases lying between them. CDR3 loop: CASSEVQGRQPQHF. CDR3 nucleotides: TGTGCCAGCAGTGAAGTCCAGGGCCGTCAGCCCCAGCATTTT.

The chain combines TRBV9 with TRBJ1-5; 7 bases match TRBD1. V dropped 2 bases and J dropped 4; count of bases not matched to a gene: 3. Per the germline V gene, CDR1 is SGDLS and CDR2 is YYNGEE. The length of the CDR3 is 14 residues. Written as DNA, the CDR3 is TGTGCCAGCAGCGTCGGGGACAGTAATCAGCCCCAGCATTTT. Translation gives CASSVGDSNQPQHF.

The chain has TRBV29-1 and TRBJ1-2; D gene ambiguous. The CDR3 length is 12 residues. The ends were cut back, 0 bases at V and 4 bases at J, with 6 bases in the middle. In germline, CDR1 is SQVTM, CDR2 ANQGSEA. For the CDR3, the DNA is TGCAGCGTTGAAGATCGGGTCTATGGCTACACCTTC. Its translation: CSVEDRVYGYTF.

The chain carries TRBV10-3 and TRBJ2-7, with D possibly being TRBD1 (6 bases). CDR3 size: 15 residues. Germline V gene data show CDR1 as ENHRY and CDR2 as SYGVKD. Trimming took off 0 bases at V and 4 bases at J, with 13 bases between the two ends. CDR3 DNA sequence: TGTGCCATCAGTGAGTCCAAACAGGGAGTGTACGAGCAGTACTTC. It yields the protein CAISESKQGVYEQYF.

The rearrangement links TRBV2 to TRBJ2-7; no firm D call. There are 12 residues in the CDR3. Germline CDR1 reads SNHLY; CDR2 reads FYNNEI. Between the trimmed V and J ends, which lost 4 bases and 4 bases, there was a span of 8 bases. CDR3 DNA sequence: TGTGCCAGCAGTGCCCGAGGATACGAGCAGTACTTC. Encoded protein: CASSARGYEQYF.

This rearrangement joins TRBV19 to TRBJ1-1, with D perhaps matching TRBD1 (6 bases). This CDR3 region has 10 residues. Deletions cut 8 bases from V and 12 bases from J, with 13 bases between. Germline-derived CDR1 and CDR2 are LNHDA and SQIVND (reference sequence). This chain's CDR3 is CASRQERTFF. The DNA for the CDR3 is TGTGCCAGTCGACAGGAGAGAACTTTCTTT.

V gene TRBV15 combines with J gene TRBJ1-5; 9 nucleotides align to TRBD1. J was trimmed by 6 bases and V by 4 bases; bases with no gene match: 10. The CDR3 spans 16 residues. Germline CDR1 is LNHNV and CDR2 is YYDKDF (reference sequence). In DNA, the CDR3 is TGTGCCACCAGCAAAGACCGGGACAGGGTTTCTCAGCCCCAGCATTTT. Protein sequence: CATSKDRDRVSQPQHF.

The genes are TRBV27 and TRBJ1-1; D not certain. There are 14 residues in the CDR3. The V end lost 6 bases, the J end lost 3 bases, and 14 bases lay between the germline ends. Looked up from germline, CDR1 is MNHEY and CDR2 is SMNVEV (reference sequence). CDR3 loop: CASSFSDTHTEAFF. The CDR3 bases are TGTGCCAGCAGCTTCTCCGACACCCACACTGAAGCTTTCTTT.

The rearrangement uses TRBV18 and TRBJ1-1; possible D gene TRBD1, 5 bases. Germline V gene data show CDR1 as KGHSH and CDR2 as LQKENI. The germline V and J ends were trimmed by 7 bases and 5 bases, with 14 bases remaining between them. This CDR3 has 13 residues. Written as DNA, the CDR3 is TGTGCCAGCTTCAGGGAGGGCCGGACTGAAGCTTTCTTT. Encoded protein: CASFREGRTEAFF.

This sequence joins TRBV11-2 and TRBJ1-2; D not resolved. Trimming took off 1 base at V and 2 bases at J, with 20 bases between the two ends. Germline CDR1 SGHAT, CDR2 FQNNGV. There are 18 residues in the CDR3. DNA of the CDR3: TGTGCCAGCAGCTTAGGGAGAGCAATAAACTTCGGGAACTATGGCTACACCTTC. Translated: CASSLGRAINFGNYGYTF.

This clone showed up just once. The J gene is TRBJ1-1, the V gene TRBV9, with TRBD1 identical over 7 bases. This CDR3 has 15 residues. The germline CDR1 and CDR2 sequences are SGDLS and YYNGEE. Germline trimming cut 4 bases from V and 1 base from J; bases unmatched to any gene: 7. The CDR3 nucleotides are TGTGCCAGCAGCTCCAGACAGGGCTGGAACACTGAAGCTTTCTTT. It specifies CASSSRQGWNTEAFF.

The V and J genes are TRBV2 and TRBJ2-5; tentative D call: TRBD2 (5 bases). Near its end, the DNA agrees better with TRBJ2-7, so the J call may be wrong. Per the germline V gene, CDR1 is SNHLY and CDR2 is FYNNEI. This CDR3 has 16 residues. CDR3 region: CASSSLDSPFTYEQYF. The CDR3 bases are TGTGCCAGCAGTAGCTTGGACTCCCCCTTCACCTACGAGCAGTACTTC.

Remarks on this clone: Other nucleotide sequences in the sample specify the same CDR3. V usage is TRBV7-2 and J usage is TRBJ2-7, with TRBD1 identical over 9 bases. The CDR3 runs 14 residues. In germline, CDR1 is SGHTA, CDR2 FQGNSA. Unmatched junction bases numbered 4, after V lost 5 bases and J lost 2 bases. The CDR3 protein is CASSLGQGTYEQYF. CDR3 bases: TGTGCCAGCAGCCTGGGACAGGGCACCTACGAGCAGTACTTC.

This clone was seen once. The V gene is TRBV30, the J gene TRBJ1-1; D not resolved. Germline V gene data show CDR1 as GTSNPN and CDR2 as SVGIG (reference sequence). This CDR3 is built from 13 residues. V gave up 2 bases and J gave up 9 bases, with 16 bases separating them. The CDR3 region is CAWSSLAPFQAFF. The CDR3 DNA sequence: TGTGCCTGGAGTAGTCTAGCCCCTTTTCAAGCTTTCTTT.

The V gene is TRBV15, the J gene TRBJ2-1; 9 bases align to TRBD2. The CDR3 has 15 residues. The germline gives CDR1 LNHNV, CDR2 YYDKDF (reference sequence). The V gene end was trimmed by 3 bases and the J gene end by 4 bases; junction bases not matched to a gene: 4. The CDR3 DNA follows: TGTGCCACCAGCAGGGCTAGCGGGGAATACAATGAGCAGTTCTTC. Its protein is CATSRASGEYNEQFF.

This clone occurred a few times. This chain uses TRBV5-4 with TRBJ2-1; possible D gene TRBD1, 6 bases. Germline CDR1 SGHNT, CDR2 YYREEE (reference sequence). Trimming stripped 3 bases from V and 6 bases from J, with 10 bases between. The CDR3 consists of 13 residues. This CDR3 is CASSWVGGNEQFF. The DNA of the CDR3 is TGTGCCAGCAGCTGGGTAGGGGGCAATGAGCAGTTCTTC.

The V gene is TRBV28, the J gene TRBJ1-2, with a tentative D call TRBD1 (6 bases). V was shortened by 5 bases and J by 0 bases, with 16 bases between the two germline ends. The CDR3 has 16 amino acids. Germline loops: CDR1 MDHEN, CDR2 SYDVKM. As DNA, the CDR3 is TGTGCCAGCAGTAATGGGGGCCCGATAGCTAACTATGGCTACACCTTC. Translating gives CASSNGGPIANYGYTF.

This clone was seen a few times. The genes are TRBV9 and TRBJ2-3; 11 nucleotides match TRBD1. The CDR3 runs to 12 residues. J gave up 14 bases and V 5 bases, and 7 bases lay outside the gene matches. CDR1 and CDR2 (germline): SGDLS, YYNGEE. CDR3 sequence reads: CASRDRTGGVYF. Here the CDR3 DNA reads TGTGCCAGCAGGGACAGGACAGGGGGCGTGTATTTT.

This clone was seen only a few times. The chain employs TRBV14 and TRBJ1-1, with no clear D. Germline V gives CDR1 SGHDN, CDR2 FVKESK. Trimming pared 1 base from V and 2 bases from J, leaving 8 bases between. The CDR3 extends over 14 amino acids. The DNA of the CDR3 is TGTGCCAGCAGCCAAGGTGACTTAAACACTGAAGCTTTCTTT. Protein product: CASSQGDLNTEAFF.

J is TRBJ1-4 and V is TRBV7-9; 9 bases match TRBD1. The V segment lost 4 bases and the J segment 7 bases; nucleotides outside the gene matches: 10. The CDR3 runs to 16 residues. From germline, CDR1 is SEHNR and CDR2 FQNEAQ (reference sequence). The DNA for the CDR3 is TGTGCCAGCAGCTCGAATACAGGGGGCTTTAGTGAAAAACTGTTTTTT. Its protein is CASSSNTGGFSEKLFF.

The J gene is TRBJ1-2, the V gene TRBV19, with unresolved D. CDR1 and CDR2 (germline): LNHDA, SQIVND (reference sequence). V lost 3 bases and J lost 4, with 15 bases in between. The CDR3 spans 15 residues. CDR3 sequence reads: CASSMGLPGSYGYTF. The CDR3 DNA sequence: TGTGCCAGTAGTATGGGTCTTCCCGGGAGCTATGGCTACACCTTC.

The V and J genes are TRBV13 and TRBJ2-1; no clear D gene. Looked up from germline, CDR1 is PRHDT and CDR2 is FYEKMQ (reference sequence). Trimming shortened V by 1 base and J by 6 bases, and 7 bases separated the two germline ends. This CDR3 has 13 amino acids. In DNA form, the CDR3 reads TGTGCCAGCAGCTTAGAACAGATCAATGAGCAGTTCTTC. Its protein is CASSLEQINEQFF.

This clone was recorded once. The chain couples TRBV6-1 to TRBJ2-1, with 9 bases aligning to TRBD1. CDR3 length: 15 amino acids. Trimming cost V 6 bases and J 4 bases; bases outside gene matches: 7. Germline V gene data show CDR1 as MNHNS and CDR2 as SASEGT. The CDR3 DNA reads TGTGCCAGCAGCCGGGGACAGGGTCTATACAATGAGCAGTTCTTC. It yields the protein CASSRGQGLYNEQFF.

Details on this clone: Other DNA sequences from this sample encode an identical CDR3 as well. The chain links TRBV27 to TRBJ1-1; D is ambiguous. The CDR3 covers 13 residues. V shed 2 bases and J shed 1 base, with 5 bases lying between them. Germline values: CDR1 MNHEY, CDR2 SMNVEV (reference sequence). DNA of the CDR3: TGTGCCAGCAGTTTAGGGCAGAACACTGAAGCTTTCTTT. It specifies CASSLGQNTEAFF.